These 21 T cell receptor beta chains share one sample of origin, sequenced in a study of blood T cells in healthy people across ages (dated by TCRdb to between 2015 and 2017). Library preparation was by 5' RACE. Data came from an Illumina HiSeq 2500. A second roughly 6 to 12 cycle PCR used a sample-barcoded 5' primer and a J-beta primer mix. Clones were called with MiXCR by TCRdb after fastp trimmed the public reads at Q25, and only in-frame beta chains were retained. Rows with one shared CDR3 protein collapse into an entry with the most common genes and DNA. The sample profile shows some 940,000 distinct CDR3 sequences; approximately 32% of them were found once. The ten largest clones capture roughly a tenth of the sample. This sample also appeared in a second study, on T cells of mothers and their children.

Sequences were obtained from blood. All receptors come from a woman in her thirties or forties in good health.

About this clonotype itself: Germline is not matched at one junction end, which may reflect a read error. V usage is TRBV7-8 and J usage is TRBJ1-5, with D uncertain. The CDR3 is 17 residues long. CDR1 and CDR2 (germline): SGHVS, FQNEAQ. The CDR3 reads CASGLDTVRRGNQPQHF. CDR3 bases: TGTGCCAGCGGCTTAGACACGGTCAGGCGAGGCAATCAGCCCCAGCATTTT.

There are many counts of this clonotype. The DNA for the CDR3 is TGCGCCAGCGCTCCGATGACAGATTCCTACGAGCAGTACTTC. Its protein product is CASAPMTDSYEQYF. This rearrangement joins TRBV5-1 to TRBJ2-7; maybe TRBD1 (5 bases). V shed 7 bases and J shed 1 base, with 15 bases lying between them. CDR3 length: 14 amino acids. CDR1 is SGHRS, CDR2 YFSETQ, per germline. Combining the CDR3 with reference TRBV5-1 and TRBJ2-7 gives the whole variable domain KAGVTQTPRYLIKTRGQQVTLSCSPISGHRSVSWYQQTPGQGLQFLFEYFSETQRNKGNFPGRFSGRQFSNSRSEMNVSTLELGDSALYLCASAPMTDSYEQYFGPGTRLTVT.

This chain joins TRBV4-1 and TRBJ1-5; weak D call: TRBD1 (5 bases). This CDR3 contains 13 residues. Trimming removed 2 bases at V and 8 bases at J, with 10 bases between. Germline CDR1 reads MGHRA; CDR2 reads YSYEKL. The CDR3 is CASSQNRYEPQHF. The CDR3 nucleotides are TGCGCCAGCAGCCAAAACAGGTATGAGCCCCAGCATTTT.

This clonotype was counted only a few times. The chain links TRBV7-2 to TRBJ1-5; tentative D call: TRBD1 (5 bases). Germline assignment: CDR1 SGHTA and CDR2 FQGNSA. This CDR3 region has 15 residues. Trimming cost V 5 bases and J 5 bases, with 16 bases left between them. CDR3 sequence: CASSLRRGRDQPQHF. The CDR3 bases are TGTGCCAGCAGCCTACGCCGCGGCAGGGATCAGCCCCAGCATTTT.

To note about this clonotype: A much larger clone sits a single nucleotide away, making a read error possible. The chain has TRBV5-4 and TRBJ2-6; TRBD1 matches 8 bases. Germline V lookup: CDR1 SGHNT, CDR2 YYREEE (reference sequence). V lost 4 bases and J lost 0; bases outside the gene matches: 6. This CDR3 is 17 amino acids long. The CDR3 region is CASSSGQGHSGANVLTF. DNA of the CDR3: TGTGCCAGCAGCAGCGGACAGGGACACTCTGGGGCCAACGTCCTGACTTTC.

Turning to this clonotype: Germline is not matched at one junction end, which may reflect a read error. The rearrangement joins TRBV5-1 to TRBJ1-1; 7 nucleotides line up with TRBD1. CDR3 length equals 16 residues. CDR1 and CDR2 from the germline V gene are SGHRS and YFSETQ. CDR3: CASSVVTGLGGAEVFF. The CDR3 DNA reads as TGCGCCAGCAGCGTCGTGACAGGGCTGGGTGGAGCTGAAGTTTTCTTT. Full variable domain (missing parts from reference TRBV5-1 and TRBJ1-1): KAGVTQTPRYLIKTRGQQVTLSCSPISGHRSVSWYQQTPGQGLQFLFEYFSETQRNKGNFPGRFSGRQFSNSRSEMNVSTLELGDSALYLCASSVVTGLGGAEVFFGQGTRLTVV.

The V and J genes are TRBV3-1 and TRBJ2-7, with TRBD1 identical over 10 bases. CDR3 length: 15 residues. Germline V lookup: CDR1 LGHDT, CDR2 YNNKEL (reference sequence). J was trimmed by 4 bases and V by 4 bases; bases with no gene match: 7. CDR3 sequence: CASSPSGTGEYEQYF. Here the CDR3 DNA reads TGTGCCAGCAGCCCCAGTGGGACAGGGGAGTACGAGCAGTACTTC.

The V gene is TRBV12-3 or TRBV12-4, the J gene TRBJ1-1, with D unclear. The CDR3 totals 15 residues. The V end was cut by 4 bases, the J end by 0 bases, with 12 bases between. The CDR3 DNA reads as TGTGCCAGCAGTTACCAGACCGTTATGAACACTGAAGCTTTCTTT. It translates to CASSYQTVMNTEAFF.

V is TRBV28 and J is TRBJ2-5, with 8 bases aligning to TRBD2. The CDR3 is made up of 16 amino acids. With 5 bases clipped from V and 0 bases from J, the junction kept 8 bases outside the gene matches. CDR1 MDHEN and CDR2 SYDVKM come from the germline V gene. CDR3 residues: CASSGGGGGYQETQYF. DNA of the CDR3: TGTGCCAGCAGTGGGGGAGGCGGGGGGTACCAAGAGACCCAGTACTTC.

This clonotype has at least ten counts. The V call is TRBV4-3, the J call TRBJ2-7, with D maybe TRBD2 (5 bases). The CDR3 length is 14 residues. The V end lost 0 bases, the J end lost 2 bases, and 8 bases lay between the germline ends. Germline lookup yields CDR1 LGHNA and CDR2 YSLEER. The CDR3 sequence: CASSQDNGAYEQYF. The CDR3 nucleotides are TGCGCCAGCAGCCAAGATAACGGGGCCTACGAGCAGTACTTC.

CDR3 loop: CASSTGDWSGYTF. The DNA for the CDR3 is TGTGCCAGCAGTACTGGGGACTGGAGCGGCTACACCTTC. The chain uses TRBV12-3 or TRBV12-4 and TRBJ1-2, with D tentatively TRBD1 (5 bases). The V end was cut by 5 bases, the J end by 8 bases, with 15 bases between. There are 13 residues in the CDR3.

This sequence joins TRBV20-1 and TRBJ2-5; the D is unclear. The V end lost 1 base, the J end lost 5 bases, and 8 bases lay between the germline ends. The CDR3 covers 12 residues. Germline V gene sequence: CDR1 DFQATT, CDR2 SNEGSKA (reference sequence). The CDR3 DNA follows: TGCAGTGCTAGAGTTTTTGGGGAGACCCAGTACTTC. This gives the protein CSARVFGETQYF.

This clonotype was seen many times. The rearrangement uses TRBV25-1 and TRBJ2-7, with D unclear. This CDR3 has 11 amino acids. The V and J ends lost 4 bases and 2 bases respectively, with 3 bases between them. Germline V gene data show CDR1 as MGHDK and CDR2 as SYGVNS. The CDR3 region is CASSGAYEQYF. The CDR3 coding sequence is TGTGCCAGCAGTGGGGCCTACGAGCAGTACTTC.

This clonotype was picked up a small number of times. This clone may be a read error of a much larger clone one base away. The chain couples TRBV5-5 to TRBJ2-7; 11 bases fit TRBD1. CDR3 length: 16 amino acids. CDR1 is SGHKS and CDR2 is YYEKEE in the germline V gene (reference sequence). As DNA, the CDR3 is TGTGCCGGCAGCTTGGTGGGGGGACAGGGGGCCTACGAGCAGTACTTC. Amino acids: CAGSLVGGQGAYEQYF.

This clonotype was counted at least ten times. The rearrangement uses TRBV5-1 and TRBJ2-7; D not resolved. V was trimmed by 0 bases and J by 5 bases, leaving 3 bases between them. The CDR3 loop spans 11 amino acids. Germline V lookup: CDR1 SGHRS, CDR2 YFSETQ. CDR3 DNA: TGCGCCAGCAGCTTGGAACACGAGCAGTACTTC. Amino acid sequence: CASSLEHEQYF.

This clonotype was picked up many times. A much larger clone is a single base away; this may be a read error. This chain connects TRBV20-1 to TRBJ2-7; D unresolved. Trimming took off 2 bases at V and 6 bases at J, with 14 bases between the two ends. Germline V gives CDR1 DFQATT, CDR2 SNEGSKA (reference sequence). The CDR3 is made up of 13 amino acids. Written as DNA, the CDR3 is TGCAGTGCTAGAAACGGCCCTTGGTCCGAGCAGTACTTC. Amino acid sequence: CSARNGPWSEQYF.

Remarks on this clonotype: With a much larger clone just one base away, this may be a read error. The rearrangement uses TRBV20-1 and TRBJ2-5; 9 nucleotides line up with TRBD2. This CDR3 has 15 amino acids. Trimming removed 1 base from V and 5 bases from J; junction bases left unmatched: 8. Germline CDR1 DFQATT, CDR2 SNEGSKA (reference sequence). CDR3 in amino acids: CSARGGSGGWETQYF. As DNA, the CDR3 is TGCAGTGCTAGAGGGGGTAGCGGGGGCTGGGAGACCCAGTACTTC.

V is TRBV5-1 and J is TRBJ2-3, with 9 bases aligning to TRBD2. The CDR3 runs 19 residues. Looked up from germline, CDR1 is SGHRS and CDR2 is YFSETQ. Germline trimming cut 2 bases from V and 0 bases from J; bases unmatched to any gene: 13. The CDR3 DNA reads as TGCGCCAGCAGCTTCCCTATTGGGACCAGCGGGGGGAGCACAGATACGCAGTATTTT. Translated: CASSFPIGTSGGSTDTQYF.

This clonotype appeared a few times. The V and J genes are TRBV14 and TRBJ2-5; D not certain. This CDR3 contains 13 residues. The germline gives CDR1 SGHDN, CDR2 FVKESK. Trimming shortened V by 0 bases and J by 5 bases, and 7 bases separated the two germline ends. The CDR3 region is CASSQDHFETQYF. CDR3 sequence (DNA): TGTGCCAGCAGCCAAGATCATTTCGAGACCCAGTACTTC.

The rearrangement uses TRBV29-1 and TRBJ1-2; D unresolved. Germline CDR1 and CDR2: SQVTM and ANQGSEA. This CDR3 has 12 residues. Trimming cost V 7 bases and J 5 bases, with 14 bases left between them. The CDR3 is CSAQEIYYGYTF. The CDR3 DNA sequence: TGCAGCGCCCAGGAGATTTATTATGGCTACACCTTC. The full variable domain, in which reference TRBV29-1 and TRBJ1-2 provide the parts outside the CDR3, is SAVISQKPSRDICQRGTSLTIQCQVDSQVTMMFWYRQQPGQSLTLIATANQGSEATYESGFVIDKFPISRPNLTFSTLTVSNMSPEDSSIYLCSAQEIYYGYTFGSGTRLTVV.

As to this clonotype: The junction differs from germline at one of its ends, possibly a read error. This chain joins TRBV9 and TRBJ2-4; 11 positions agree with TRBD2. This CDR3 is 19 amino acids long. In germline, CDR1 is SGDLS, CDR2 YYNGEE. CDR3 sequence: CASGVGFSGGARAKNIQYF. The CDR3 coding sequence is TGTGCCAGCGGCGTAGGCTTTAGCGGGGGGGCCCGAGCCAAAAACATTCAGTACTTC.